This passage covers 22 T cell receptor beta chains from one sample sequenced in a study of T cells in women clearing cervical HPV infection. The repertoire was sequenced with immunoSEQ multiplex PCR; TCRdb's copy has only in-frame clones and lacks some. The data include around 20,000 clones; the top ten clones carry roughly 5.6%. The sequencing input was blood buffy coat. These receptors originate from a woman between 18 and 70 years old with a cervical HPV16 infection that either progressed to CIN3+ or cleared (not recorded which).

Concerning this clone: The read gets to within 3 residues of the CDR3 end, and the germline J gene fills in the rest. This rearrangement joins TRBV5-1 to TRBJ1-5; D is possibly TRBD1 (6 bases). This CDR3 is built from 16 residues. CDR1 and CDR2 (germline): SGHRS, YFSETQ. V was pared by 5 bases and J by 3 bases, with 18 bases between. The covered CDR3 bases are TGCGCCAGCAGACCGGAGGCAGGGGACGACAATCAGCCC. Its translation is CASRPEAGDDNQP. The whole CDR3 is CASRPEAGDDNQPQHF.

Remarks on this clone: From the germline J gene comes the end of the CDR3, since the read stops 3 residues before it. Other DNA variants within this sample encode the same CDR3. The chain joins TRBV18 to TRBJ1-2; 11 positions match TRBD1. This CDR3 comprises 15 residues. J lost 6 bases, V lost 3 bases, and 6 bases had no gene match. Germline CDR1 is KGHSH and CDR2 is LQKENI. CDR3 in amino acids: CASSPPGQGDHGYTF. The part of the CDR3 DNA that was read is TGTGCCAGCTCACCCCCGGGACAGGGGGATCATGGC. The variable domain in full, with the rest retrieved from reference TRBV18 and TRBJ1-2, is NAGVMQNPRHLVRRRGQEARLRCSPMKGHSHVYWYRQLPEEGLKFMVYLQKENIIDESGMPKERFSAEFPKEGPSILRIQQVVRGDSAAYFCASSPPGQGDHGYTFGSGTRLTVV.

Concerning this clone itself: The read falls 3 residues short of the CDR3 end, and the missing part is taken from the germline J gene. The chain joins TRBV7-2 to TRBJ2-2; perhaps TRBD1 as D (5 bases). The CDR3 totals 13 residues. Germline CDR1 reads SGHTA; CDR2 reads FQGNSA. Incomplete CDR3 DNA: TGTGCCAGCAGCCTGCTAAACAGGCCACCG. Amino acid sequence: CASSLLNRPP. The full CDR3 protein reads CASSLLNRPPLFF.

By frequency, this clone registers medium-sized. This sample includes further DNA sequences coding for the same CDR3. CDR3 DNA (partial): TGTGCCAGCAGTGAGACTAGCGGGAGCTCAGAGACC. Translating it yields CASSETSGSSET. The CDR3 in full is CASSETSGSSETQYF. The rearrangement uses TRBV2 and TRBJ2-5; TRBD2 aligns across 12 bases. The read ends 3 residues before the CDR3 terminus; that terminus is restored from the germline J gene. J was trimmed by 4 bases and V by 3 bases; bases with no gene match: 3. Germline-derived CDR1 and CDR2 are SNHLY and FYNNEI. The CDR3 covers 15 residues.

A note on this clone: The CDR3 end falls 3 residues outside the read, so it is completed with the germline J gene. The chain links TRBV20-1 to TRBJ2-7; possible D gene TRBD1, 5 bases. CDR1 and CDR2 from the germline V gene are DFQATT and SNEGSKA (reference sequence). Deletions cut 3 bases from V and 2 bases from J, with 23 bases between. CDR3 length equals 17 residues. CDR3 bases read: TGCAGTGCTAGCGTTCGTACGGGTAGGGGAAGGCCCTACGAG. Amino acids: CSASVRTGRGRPYE. The whole CDR3 protein reads CSASVRTGRGRPYEQYF.

Note on this clone: The CDR3 extends 3 residues past the end of the read, so its final part is completed from the germline J gene. The chain links TRBV6-1 to TRBJ2-1; 10 bases fit TRBD2. This CDR3 region has 15 residues. With 2 bases clipped from V and 2 bases from J, the junction kept 0 bases outside the gene matches. The germline V gene has CDR1 MNHNS and CDR2 SASEGT. The part of the CDR3 DNA that was read is TGTGCCAGCAGTGAACTAGCGGGGGCCTACAATGAG. It codes for CASSELAGAYNE. The CDR3 reads in full as CASSELAGAYNEQFF.

About this clone: The CDR3 end is not reached by the read, which stops 3 residues before it; the germline J gene fills it in. V and J are TRBV13 and TRBJ2-7; TRBD1 matches 8 bases. Per the germline V gene, CDR1 is PRHDT and CDR2 is FYEKMQ (reference sequence). The CDR3 totals 13 residues. Germline trimming cut 6 bases from V and 4 bases from J; bases unmatched to any gene: 5. The sequenced CDR3 bases are TGTGCCAGCAGGCAGACAGGGGTTTACGAG. It specifies CASRQTGVYE. The whole CDR3 is CASRQTGVYEQYF. Using reference TRBV13 and TRBJ2-7 for the parts outside the CDR3, the full variable domain is AAGVIQSPRHLIKEKRETATLKCYPIPRHDTVYWYQQGPGQDPQFLISFYEKMQSDKGSIPDRFSAQQFSDYHSELNMSSLELGDSALYFCASRQTGVYEQYFGPGTRLTVT.

Regarding this clone: The CDR3 is cut off 3 residues early in the read; its end comes from the germline J gene. V is TRBV19 and J is TRBJ1-2; 9 bases align to TRBD1. The ends lost 7 bases at V and 5 bases at J; junction bases unmatched: 2. Germline V gives CDR1 LNHDA, CDR2 SQIVND (reference sequence). The CDR3 spans 12 residues. The CDR3 is CASTGQGYGYTF. The DNA read from the CDR3 is TGTGCCAGTACCGGACAGGGGTATGGC.

Note on this clone: The read comes to an end 3 residues before the CDR3 does, leaving the germline J gene to fill in the end. The V and J genes are TRBV19 and TRBJ2-7, with 9 bases fitting TRBD1. Looked up from germline, CDR1 is LNHDA and CDR2 is SQIVND (reference sequence). The CDR3 has 12 amino acids. J gave up 6 bases and V 10 bases, and 7 bases lay outside the gene matches. The CDR3 loop reads CATNRGLGEQYF. The CDR3 DNA, read in part, is TGTGCCACAAACAGGGGGCTTGGCGAG.

Of note for this clone: The read falls 3 residues short of the CDR3 end, and the missing part is taken from the germline J gene. The chain employs TRBV5-1 and TRBJ2-5, with a weak D call TRBD2 (6 bases). Germline V lookup: CDR1 SGHRS, CDR2 YFSETQ. V lost 0 bases and J 1 base, leaving 10 bases between the germline ends. The CDR3 covers 15 residues. This CDR3 reads CASSLGRATQETQYF. CDR3 bases read: TGCGCCAGCAGCTTGGGGAGGGCAACCCAAGAGACC.

A word on this clone: The read is 3 residues too short to cover the CDR3 end, so that end is filled in from the germline J gene. V is TRBV4-2 and J is TRBJ2-1, with 9 bases lining up with TRBD1. The germline CDR1 and CDR2 sequences are LGHNA and YNFKEQ. The CDR3 totals 20 residues. J gave up 7 bases and V 4 bases, and 23 bases lay outside the gene matches. Here the CDR3 reads CASSPIPGQGDRLTGNEQFF. Incomplete CDR3 DNA: TGTGCCAGCAGCCCTATTCCGGGACAGGGAGATCGTCTGACTGGGAATGAG.

Remarks on this clone: The read stops 3 residues short of the end of the CDR3; the missing end is completed from the germline J gene. V gene TRBV19 combines with J gene TRBJ2-1; weak D call: TRBD2 (6 bases). The CDR3 covers 16 residues. Looked up from germline, CDR1 is LNHDA and CDR2 is SQIVND (reference sequence). The V gene lost 1 base and the J gene lost 7 bases, with 17 bases spanning the gap. CDR3 bases read: TGTGCCAGTAGTATAGCGGCGGGAATCCCGTCTAATGAG. Encoded protein: CASSIAAGIPSNE. The whole CDR3 region reads CASSIAAGIPSNEQFF.

A note on this clone: The sequenced fragment ends 3 residues before the CDR3 boundary, so the rest is inferred from the germline J gene. J is TRBJ1-1 and V is TRBV10-3, with unresolved D. With 3 bases removed from V and 0 bases from J, the gap between germline ends came to 8 bases. From germline, CDR1 is ENHRY and CDR2 SYGVKD. There are 14 residues in the CDR3. CDR3 bases read: TGTGCCATCAGTGACAGTTCCATGAACACTGAA. This encodes CAISDSSMNTE. The full CDR3 is CAISDSSMNTEAFF.

For this clone: Read sequence stops 3 residues before the CDR3 end, and the germline J gene provides the missing end. The V call is TRBV10-3, the J call TRBJ2-3; 9 bases agree with TRBD1. V gave up 9 bases and J gave up 5 bases; unmatched junction bases: 9. Germline V gene data show CDR1 as ENHRY and CDR2 as SYGVKD. This CDR3 is 14 amino acids long. The CDR3 loop reads CAITPGQGVDTQYF. The covered CDR3 bases are TGTGCCATAACCCCGGGACAGGGAGTAGATACG.

Remarks on this clone: The read gets to within 3 residues of the CDR3 end, and the germline J gene fills in the rest. The chain recombines TRBV3-1 (or the pseudogene TRBV3-2) with TRBJ2-3; no definite D call. The CDR3 runs to 13 residues. The V and J ends lost 6 bases and 2 bases respectively, with 9 bases between them. Looked up from germline, CDR1 is LGHDT and CDR2 is YNNKEL (reference sequence). The DNA read from the CDR3 is TGTGCCAGCAGTCAAAGGTACACAGATACG. Its translation is CASSQRYTDT. The whole CDR3 sequence reads CASSQRYTDTQYF.

Note on this clone: The sequenced fragment ends 3 residues before the CDR3 boundary, so the rest is inferred from the germline J gene. The genes are TRBV10-1 and TRBJ2-2; TRBD2 matches at 8 bases. With V trimmed by 3 bases and J by 6 bases, 3 bases remained unmatched. CDR1 is WNHNN and CDR2 is SYGVQD in the germline V gene (reference sequence). The CDR3 is 14 residues long. CDR3 amino acids: CASSEGTRPGELFF. The CDR3 bases that were read are TGCGCCAGCAGTGAAGGGACTAGGCCCGGGGAG.

For this clone: From the germline J gene comes the end of the CDR3, since the read stops 3 residues before it. The chain is built from TRBV14 and TRBJ2-4, with D perhaps assigned TRBD1 or TRBD2 (6 bases each). The V end was cut by 0 bases, the J end by 1 base, with 13 bases between. Germline-derived CDR1 and CDR2 are SGHDN and FVKESK. The CDR3 covers 17 residues. The CDR3 DNA, read in part, is TGTGCCAGCAGCCAAGAGGAGGGGGTGGGGGCCAAAAACATT. Amino acid sequence: CASSQEEGVGAKNI. The complete CDR3 protein is CASSQEEGVGAKNIQYF. The whole variable domain, filled in from reference TRBV14 and TRBJ2-4, reads EAGVTQFPSHSVIEKGQTVTLRCDPISGHDNLYWYRRVMGKEIKFLLHFVKESKQDESGMPNNRFLAERTGGTYSTLKVQPAELEDSGVYFCASSQEEGVGAKNIQYFGAGTRLSVL.

A word on this clone: The read ends 3 residues early relative to the CDR3; the germline J gene fills the gap. J is TRBJ2-7 and V is TRBV2; D not resolved. V shed 2 bases and J shed 2 bases, with 10 bases lying between them. Looked up from germline, CDR1 is SNHLY and CDR2 is FYNNEI. The CDR3 has 14 residues. CDR3 DNA (partial): TGTGCCAGCAGTGAACACAGCCTCACCTACGAG. It translates to CASSEHSLTYE. The whole CDR3 sequence reads CASSEHSLTYEQYF.

In the case of this clone: The read ends 3 residues before the CDR3 terminus; that terminus is restored from the germline J gene. The chain recombines TRBV20-1 with TRBJ1-5; 9 positions agree with TRBD1. Per the germline V gene, CDR1 is DFQATT and CDR2 is SNEGSKA (reference sequence). The CDR3 extends over 16 amino acids. V shed 3 bases and J 2 bases; nucleotides not matched to a gene: 8. The sequenced part of the CDR3 DNA is TGCAGTGCTAGGACAGGGGGAAATAGCGGCAATCAGCCC. Protein sequence: CSARTGGNSGNQP. The CDR3, in full, reads CSARTGGNSGNQPQHF.

As to this clone: The read finishes 3 residues shy of the CDR3 end, and the germline J gene is used to complete it. This chain uses TRBV7-8 with TRBJ2-2, with 8 bases fitting TRBD1. Germline V lookup: CDR1 SGHVS, CDR2 FQNEAQ. This CDR3 comprises 16 residues. V lost 2 bases to trimming and J lost 5 bases; unmatched junction nucleotides: 7. The DNA read from the CDR3 is TGTGCCAGCAGCTTACTATTGGACAGGGTGACCGGGGAG. Protein product: CASSLLLDRVTGE. The entire CDR3 protein is CASSLLLDRVTGELFF.

About this clone: The DNA ends 3 residues before the CDR3 does, and the rest of the CDR3 is filled in from the germline J gene. The chain uses TRBV28 and TRBJ1-4; 9 positions agree with TRBD1. The CDR3 is 15 amino acids. Looked up from germline, CDR1 is MDHEN and CDR2 is SYDVKM. V lost 5 bases and J lost 8; bases outside the gene matches: 9. CDR3 DNA (partial): TGTGCCAGCAGTCTACCCACGGGACAGGGAGAAAAA. It specifies CASSLPTGQGEK. The entire CDR3 is CASSLPTGQGEKLFF.

As regards this clone: The CDR3 end is not reached by the read, which stops 3 residues before it; the germline J gene fills it in. J is TRBJ2-1 and V is TRBV28; D might be TRBD2 (6 bases). Trimming removed 6 bases at V and 4 bases at J, with 25 bases between. The CDR3 runs 18 residues. Looked up from germline, CDR1 is MDHEN and CDR2 is SYDVKM. CDR3 residues: CASSPPYRRLGRYNEQFF. The covered CDR3 bases are TGTGCCAGCAGCCCCCCATACAGACGACTAGGGAGGTACAATGAG.